Many counts were recorded for the clone carrying this T cell receptor (beta chain). The antigen remains unidentified. The sample belongs to a study of T-cell memory formation after mild COVID-19. TCRdb independently ran MiXCR on the 5' RACE reads; one entry per CDR3 protein. Among 350,000 to 500,000 distinct CDR3 sequences listed, under 20% were seen once. From germline, CDR1 is SGHRS and CDR2 YFSETQ. V dropped 4 bases and J dropped 4 bases, with 18 bases sitting between them. CDR3 size: 15 residues. Whole-study results and caveats: For contracting clones, CD4+ ones sat mainly in CM and EM, CD8+ in EMRA. A subset of responding clones appeared in pre-infection memory, suggesting cross-reactive memory joined. Contracting clones from day 15 to 85 showed balanced CD4/CD8; later expanders favored CD4+.

The source material was PBMCs or a T cell subset sorted from them (not recorded which). V usage is TRBV5-1 and J usage is TRBJ2-7; D may correspond to TRBD1 or TRBD2 (6 bases each). This TCR derives from a man aged 18 to 30 who had mild COVID-19 (a few samples of this study predate the infection). Cell type and time point are not known. CDR3 in DNA: TGCGCCAGCAGCCCGGGGGCGCAGGGGAGGTACGAGCAGTACTTC. Translated, it gives CASSPGAQGRYEQYF.